The rows below give T cell receptor beta chains drawn from one sample of a study of cytomegalovirus exposure and HLA in healthy donors. The repertoire was sequenced with immunoSEQ multiplex PCR; TCRdb's copy has only in-frame clones and lacks some. The table lists nearly 300,000 clones, roughly 88% of them singletons. The sequenced sample was PBMCs. These receptors were obtained from a man in his forties in good health and CMV-seropositive. Both conserved end residues are trimmed from each CDR3. Only some rows state a clone size, as once, few, many or a class for expanded clones.

clone size | V gene | CDR3 protein
. | TRBV9 | ASSVAPRNTEAF
. | TRBV9 | ASSGVLAGAGEQY
. | TRBV5-6 | ASSLPGGFTDTQY
. | TRBV10-3 | AIRDSRNEKLF
. | TRBV7-3 | ASSLSAGNYEQY
. | TRBV11-2 | ASSFTGEGTDTQY
. | TRBV27 | ASSFAYGGLAREQY
. | TRBV5-1 | ASSSRAQGDPHEQY
. | TRBV6-5 | ASSYVAGIETQY
. | TRBV7-2 | ASSWGQGSEKLF
. | TRBV6-5 | ASSYSRTLYNSPLH
. | TRBV5-1 | ASSLDTLNTEAF
. | TRBV2 | ASRTQGAVTGELF
. | TRBV4-1 | ASSHSLGGLQPQH
. | TRBV13 | ASSSRWTDANTGELF
. | TRBV2 | ASSEGGGRGTEAF
. | TRBV30 | AWTGVASYEQY
. | TRBV18 | ASSPSKGHTETQY
. | TRBV6-6 | ASSYRRDGTDTQY
. | TRBV28 | ASSSIPLGVVYGYT
. | TRBV7-3 | ASSFTGATEAF
. | TRBV20-1 | SAGTTYEQY
few | TRBV7-7 | ASAISEQGTQY
few | TRBV28 | ASWPRTGPGNTIY
. | TRBV2 | ASSENPTSGTDTQY
. | TRBV4-2 | ASSPLAANTGELF
. | TRBV25-1 | ASSEYRDEQY
. | TRBV11-3 | ASSLRGSYNEQF
. | TRBV7-9 | ASSLGDYGYT
. | TRBV11-3 | ASSLGRGTEAF
. | TRBV7-3 | ASSSGQGAFFEQF
. | TRBV9 | ASSGAGASGIGGTEAF
. | TRBV28 | ASRVDRREAF
. | TRBV11-2 | ASRPTGAGNTIY
. | TRBV28 | ASFSPRQANSYEQY
. | TRBV19 | ASENRDRGLSNEKLF
. | TRBV4-2 | ASSQALAGPQETQY
. | TRBV6-5 | ASARQGPTNYGYT
. | TRBV9 | ASSGGTTRADTQY
. | TRBV2 | ASKPGLVRNEQF
. | TRBV19 | ASSVDTSYEQY
. | TRBV7-3 | ASSLQGNEQF
. | TRBV4-1 | ASSLGPRVDQPQH
. | TRBV18 | ASSRTGRDYGYT
. | TRBV30 | AWSRERQFGYT
. | TRBV10-3 | AISDQGSYEQY
. | TRBV28 | ASSLDDRISYEQY
. | TRBV6-5 | ASSSEGANYGYT
. | TRBV25-1 | ASSELVSGSPLH
. | TRBV30 | AWSYRVSNTGELF
. | TRBV7-9 | ASSDRDTQETQY
. | TRBV5-1 | ASSLPGDTQY